This paragraph reports one T cell receptor (beta chain). One junction end does not reproduce the germline sequence, and a read error may be involved. The record originates from a study of blood T cell repertoires in COVID-19. Study overall: From T cells, B-cell-depleted T cells, or PBMCs came the material, which was cDNA or gDNA.

The repertoire was sequenced with immunoSEQ multiplex PCR; TCRdb's copy has only in-frame clones and lacks some. The sample includes some 200,000 clones, roughly 85% of them seen just once. CDR3 size: 13 residues. The germline V gene has CDR1 MGHRA and CDR2 YSYEKL. The receptor was isolated from a woman in her sixties or seventies with COVID-19, enrolled during active disease. The sequencing input was peripheral blood. This rearrangement joins TRBV4-1 to TRBJ2-1; tentative D call: TRBD2 (5 bases). CDR3 sequence reads: CASSFEGTSSRLF. The CDR3 coding sequence is TGCGCCAGCAGCTTTGAGGGAACTAGTAGTAGGCTCTTC.